The 10 T cell receptor beta chains below all came from one sample that was sequenced in a study of OX40 agonist ivuxolimab in advanced cancers. The library came from the immunoSEQ multiplex PCR assay. The table comes from immuneACCESS by way of TCRdb, which keeps in-frame sequences with V and J called. Part of the clones is missing from these tables; in studies checked, under half for an unresolved V gene and the rest for unknown reasons. Present in this sample are about 50,000 clones, nearly 90% of which were seen just once. The top ten hold less than 0.75% of the sample. Sequenced here: CD4+ or CD8+ T cells sorted from blood, sampled in a trial of the OX40 agonist ivuxolimab. The source is an adult with an advanced solid tumor such as melanoma, head and neck, liver or kidney cancer.

This clone has a single count. The chain carries TRBV7-9 and TRBJ2-1, with D possibly TRBD1 on 6 matching bases. Germline values: CDR1 SEHNR, CDR2 FQNEAQ (reference sequence). The CDR3 consists of 11 residues. V lost 8 bases and J 13 bases, leaving 15 bases between the germline ends. This CDR3 is CASGGRAPQFF. Written as DNA, the CDR3 is TGTGCCAGCGGGGGCCGGGCCCCCCAGTTCTTC.

A few counts support this clone. The chain employs TRBV19 and TRBJ1-2, with 10 bases that match TRBD1. Trimming took 7 bases from V and 5 from J; bases not matched to a gene: 7. This CDR3 is 14 amino acids long. Germline CDR1 and CDR2: LNHDA and SQIVND (reference sequence). The CDR3 nucleotides read TGTGCCAGTAAGATGGGGACAGGGGTTTATGGCTACACCTTC. Protein sequence: CASKMGTGVYGYTF.

V and J are TRBV19 and TRBJ2-4; D is possibly TRBD1 or TRBD2 (6 bases each). The CDR3 consists of 14 residues. V lost 4 bases and J lost 7, with 14 bases in between. The germline V gene encodes CDR1 LNHDA and CDR2 SQIVND (reference sequence). The chain's CDR3 is CASSTPNGGNIQYF. CDR3 in DNA: TGTGCCAGTAGTACTCCCAACGGGGGCAACATTCAGTACTTC.

The genes are TRBV25-1 and TRBJ1-5, with D hard to call. The germline V and J ends were trimmed by 2 bases and 2 bases, with 1 base remaining between them. CDR1 and CDR2 (germline): MGHDK, SYGVNS. There are 12 residues in the CDR3. The CDR3 protein is CASSEGNQPQHF. CDR3 sequence (DNA): TGTGCCAGCAGTGAAGGCAATCAGCCCCAGCATTTT. The whole variable domain, filled in from reference TRBV25-1 and TRBJ1-5, reads EADIYQTPRYLVIGTGKKITLECSQTMGHDKMYWYQQDPGMELHLIHYSYGVNSTEKGDLSSESTVSRIRTEHFPLTLESARPSHTSQYLCASSEGNQPQHFGDGTRLSIL.

This sequence joins TRBV7-9 and TRBJ1-4; D not certain. Germline V gene data show CDR1 as SEHNR and CDR2 as FQNEAQ (reference sequence). This CDR3 has 14 amino acids. Trimming pared 3 bases from V and 8 bases from J, leaving 13 bases between. CDR3 DNA sequence: TGTGCCAGCAGCTTCGGTGGGGTAGTCGAAAAACTGTTTTTT. It specifies CASSFGGVVEKLFF. Complete variable domain (other parts from reference TRBV7-9 and TRBJ1-4): DTGVSQNPRHKITKRGQNVTFRCDPISEHNRLYWYRQTLGQGPEFLTYFQNEAQLEKSRLLSDRFSAERPKGSFSTLEIQRTEQGDSAMYLCASSFGGVVEKLFFGSGTQLSVL.

The J gene is TRBJ2-5, the V gene TRBV5-1; 14 bases match TRBD2. V lost 3 bases and J lost 3; bases outside the gene matches: 10. The CDR3 consists of 18 residues. Germline-derived CDR1 and CDR2 are SGHRS and YFSETQ. This CDR3 reads CASSWLLGLAGGEETQYF. DNA for the CDR3: TGCGCCAGCAGCTGGCTTCTTGGACTAGCGGGAGGTGAAGAGACCCAGTACTTC.

The rearrangement joins TRBV27 to TRBJ1-5; D unresolved. Trimming pared 3 bases from V and 1 base from J, leaving 13 bases between. From germline, CDR1 is MNHEY and CDR2 SMNVEV (reference sequence). The CDR3 loop spans 16 amino acids. CDR3 loop: CASSLRAWGSNQPQHF. In DNA form, the CDR3 reads TGTGCCAGCAGTTTGAGGGCTTGGGGAAGCAATCAGCCCCAGCATTTT.

V gene TRBV2 combines with J gene TRBJ2-7; weak D call: TRBD2 (5 bases). There are 13 residues in the CDR3. From germline, CDR1 is SNHLY and CDR2 FYNNEI. V lost 4 bases, J lost 4 bases, and 11 bases lay in between. The CDR3 spells CASSAGLLYEQYF. CDR3 DNA: TGTGCCAGCAGTGCCGGACTTCTATACGAGCAGTACTTC.

The chain couples TRBV28 to TRBJ2-1; possibly TRBD1 for D (5 bases). Germline V CDR1 and CDR2: MDHEN, SYDVKM. CDR3 size: 14 residues. V gave up 10 bases and J gave up 6 bases, with 19 bases separating them. The CDR3 coding sequence is TGTGCCACCCAGGGCACTACCGGGTGCAATGAGCAGTTCTTC. This gives the protein CATQGTTGCNEQFF.

The chain has TRBV7-2 and TRBJ2-5; D gene unclear. This CDR3 spans 15 amino acids. V was clipped by 1 base and J by 4 bases, with 13 bases between them. Germline V gene lookup returns CDR1 SGHTA and CDR2 FQGNSA. CDR3 nucleotide sequence: TGTGCCAGCAGCTTAGTGGGGTTCCGAGGAGAGACCCAGTACTTC. Translation: CASSLVGFRGETQYF.